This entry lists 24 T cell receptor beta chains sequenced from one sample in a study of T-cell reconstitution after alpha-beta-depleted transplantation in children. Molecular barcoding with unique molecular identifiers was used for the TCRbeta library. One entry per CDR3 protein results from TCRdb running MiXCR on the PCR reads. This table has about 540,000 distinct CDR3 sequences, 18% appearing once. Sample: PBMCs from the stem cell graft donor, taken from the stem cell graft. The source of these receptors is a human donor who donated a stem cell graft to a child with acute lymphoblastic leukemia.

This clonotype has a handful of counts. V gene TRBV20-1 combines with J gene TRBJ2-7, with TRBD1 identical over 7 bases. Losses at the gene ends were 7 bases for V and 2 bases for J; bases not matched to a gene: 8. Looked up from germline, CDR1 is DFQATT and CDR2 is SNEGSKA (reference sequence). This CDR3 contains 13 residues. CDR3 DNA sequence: TGCAGTGGCGGTAGGGACAGAGCCTACGAGCAGTACTTC. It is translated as CSGGRDRAYEQYF.

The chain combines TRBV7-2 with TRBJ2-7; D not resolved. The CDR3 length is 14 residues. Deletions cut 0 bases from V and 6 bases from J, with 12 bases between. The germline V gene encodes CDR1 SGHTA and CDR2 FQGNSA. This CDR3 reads CASSLALIRAEQYF. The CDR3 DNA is TGTGCCAGCAGCTTAGCCCTCATTAGAGCCGAGCAGTACTTC.

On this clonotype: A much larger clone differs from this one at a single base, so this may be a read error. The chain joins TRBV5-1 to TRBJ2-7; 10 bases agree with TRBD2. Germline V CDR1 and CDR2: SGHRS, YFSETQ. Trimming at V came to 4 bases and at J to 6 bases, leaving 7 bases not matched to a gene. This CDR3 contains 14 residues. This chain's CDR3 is CASSTASGGSEQYF. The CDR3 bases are TGCGCCAGCAGCACCGCTAGCGGGGGATCCGAGCAGTACTTC.

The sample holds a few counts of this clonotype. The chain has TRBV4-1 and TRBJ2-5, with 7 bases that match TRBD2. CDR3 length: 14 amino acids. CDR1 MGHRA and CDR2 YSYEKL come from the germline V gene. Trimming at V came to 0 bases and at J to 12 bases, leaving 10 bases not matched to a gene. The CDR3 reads CASSQEAAGWDKYF. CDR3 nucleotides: TGCGCCAGCAGCCAAGAGGCAGCGGGGTGGGATAAGTACTTC.

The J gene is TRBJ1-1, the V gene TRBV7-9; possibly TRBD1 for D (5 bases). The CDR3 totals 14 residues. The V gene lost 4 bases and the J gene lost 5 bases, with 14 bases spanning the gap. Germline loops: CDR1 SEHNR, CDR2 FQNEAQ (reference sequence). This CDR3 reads CASSSTQAKTEAFF. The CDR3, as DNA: TGTGCCAGCAGCTCAACACAGGCGAAGACTGAAGCTTTCTTT.

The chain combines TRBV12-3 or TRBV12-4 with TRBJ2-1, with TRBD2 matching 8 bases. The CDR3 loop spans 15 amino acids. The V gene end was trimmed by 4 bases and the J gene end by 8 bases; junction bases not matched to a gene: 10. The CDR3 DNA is TGTGCCAGCAGTTCCTATGGGACTAGTGACGATGAGCAGTTCTTC. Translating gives CASSSYGTSDDEQFF.

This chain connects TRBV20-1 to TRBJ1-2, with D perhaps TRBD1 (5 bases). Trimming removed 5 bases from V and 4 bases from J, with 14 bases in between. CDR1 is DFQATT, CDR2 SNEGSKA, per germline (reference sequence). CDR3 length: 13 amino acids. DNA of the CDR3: TGCAGTGCTCCGACAGACGAGTCCTATGGCTACACCTTC. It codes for CSAPTDESYGYTF.

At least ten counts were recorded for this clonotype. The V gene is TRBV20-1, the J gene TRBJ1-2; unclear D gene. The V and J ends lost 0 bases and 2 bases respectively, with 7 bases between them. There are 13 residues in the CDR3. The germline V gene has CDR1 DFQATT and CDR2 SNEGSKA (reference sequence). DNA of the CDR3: TGCAGTGCTAGAGATCAACGGAACTATGGCTACACCTTC. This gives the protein CSARDQRNYGYTF.

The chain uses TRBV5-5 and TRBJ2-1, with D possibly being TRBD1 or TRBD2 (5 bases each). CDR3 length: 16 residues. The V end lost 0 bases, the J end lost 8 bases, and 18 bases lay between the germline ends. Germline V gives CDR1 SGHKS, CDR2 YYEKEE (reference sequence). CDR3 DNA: TGTGCCAGCAGCTTGGGTGGCCCAGGGAGAGACGATGAGCAGTTCTTC. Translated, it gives CASSLGGPGRDDEQFF.

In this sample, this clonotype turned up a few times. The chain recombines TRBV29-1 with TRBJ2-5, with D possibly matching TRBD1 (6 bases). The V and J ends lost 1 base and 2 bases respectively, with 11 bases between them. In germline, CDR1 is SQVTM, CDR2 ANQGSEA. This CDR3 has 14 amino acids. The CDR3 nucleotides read TGCAGCGTTGAAGCCAGGGGCTCTCAAGAGACCCAGTACTTC. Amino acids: CSVEARGSQETQYF. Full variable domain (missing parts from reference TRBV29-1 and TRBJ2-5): SAVISQKPSRDICQRGTSLTIQCQVDSQVTMMFWYRQQPGQSLTLIATANQGSEATYESGFVIDKFPISRPNLTFSTLTVSNMSPEDSSIYLCSVEARGSQETQYFGPGTRLLVL.

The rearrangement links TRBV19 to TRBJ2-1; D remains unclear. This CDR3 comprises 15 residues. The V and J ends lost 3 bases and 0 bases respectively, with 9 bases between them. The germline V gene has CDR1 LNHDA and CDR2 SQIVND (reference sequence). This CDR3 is CASSIHGYSYNEQFF. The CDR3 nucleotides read TGTGCCAGTAGTATCCACGGTTACTCCTACAATGAGCAGTTCTTC.

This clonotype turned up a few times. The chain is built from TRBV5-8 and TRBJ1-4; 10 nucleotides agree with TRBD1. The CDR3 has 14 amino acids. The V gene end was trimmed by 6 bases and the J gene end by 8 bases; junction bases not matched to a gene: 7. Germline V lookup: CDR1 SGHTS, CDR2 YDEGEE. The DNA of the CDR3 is TGTGCCAGCAACCCGGGACAGGGGAAAGAAAAACTGTTTTTT. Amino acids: CASNPGQGKEKLFF.

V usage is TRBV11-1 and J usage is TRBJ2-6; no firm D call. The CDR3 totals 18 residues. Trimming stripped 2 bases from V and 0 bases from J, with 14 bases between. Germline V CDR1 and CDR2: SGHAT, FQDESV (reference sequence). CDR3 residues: CASSLISNYPSGANVLTF. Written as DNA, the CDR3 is TGTGCCAGCAGCTTAATAAGTAATTACCCCTCTGGGGCCAACGTCCTGACTTTC.

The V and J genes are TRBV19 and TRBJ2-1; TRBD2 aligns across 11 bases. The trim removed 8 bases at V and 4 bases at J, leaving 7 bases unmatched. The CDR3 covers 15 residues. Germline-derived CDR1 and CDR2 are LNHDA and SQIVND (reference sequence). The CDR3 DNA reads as TGTGCCAGTGTAGGGGTAGCGGGAGGGTACAATGAGCAGTTCTTC. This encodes CASVGVAGGYNEQFF. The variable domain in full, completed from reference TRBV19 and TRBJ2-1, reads DGGITQSPKYLFRKEGQNVTLSCEQNLNHDAMYWYRQDPGQGLRLIYYSQIVNDFQKGDIAEGYSVSREKKESFPLTVTSAQKNPTAFYLCASVGVAGGYNEQFFGPGTRLTVL.

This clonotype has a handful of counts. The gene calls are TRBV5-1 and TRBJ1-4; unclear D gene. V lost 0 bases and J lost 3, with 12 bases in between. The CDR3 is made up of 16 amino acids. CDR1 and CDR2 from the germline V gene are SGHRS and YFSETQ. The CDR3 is CASSLGWAASNEKLFF. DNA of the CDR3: TGCGCCAGCAGCTTGGGATGGGCAGCGTCTAATGAAAAACTGTTTTTT.

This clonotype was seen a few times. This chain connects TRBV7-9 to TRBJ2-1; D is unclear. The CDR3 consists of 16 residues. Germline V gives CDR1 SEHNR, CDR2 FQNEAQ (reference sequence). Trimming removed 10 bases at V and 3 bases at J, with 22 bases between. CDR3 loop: CATQTTGPRIYNEQFF. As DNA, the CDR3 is TGTGCCACTCAAACCACCGGACCGAGAATCTACAATGAGCAGTTCTTC.

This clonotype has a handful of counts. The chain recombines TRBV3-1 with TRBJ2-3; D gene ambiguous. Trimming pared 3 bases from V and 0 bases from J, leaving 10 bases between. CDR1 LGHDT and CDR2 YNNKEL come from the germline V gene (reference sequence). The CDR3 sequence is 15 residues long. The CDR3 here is CASSQFSSSTDTQYF. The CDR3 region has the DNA TGTGCCAGCAGCCAGTTCTCTTCTAGCACAGATACGCAGTATTTT.

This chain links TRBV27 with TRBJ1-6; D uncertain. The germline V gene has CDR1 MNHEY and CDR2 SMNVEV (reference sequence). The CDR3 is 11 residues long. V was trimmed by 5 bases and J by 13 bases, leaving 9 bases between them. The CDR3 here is CASSGGSPLHF. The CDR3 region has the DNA TGTGCCAGCAGTGGTGGCTCGCCCCTCCACTTT.

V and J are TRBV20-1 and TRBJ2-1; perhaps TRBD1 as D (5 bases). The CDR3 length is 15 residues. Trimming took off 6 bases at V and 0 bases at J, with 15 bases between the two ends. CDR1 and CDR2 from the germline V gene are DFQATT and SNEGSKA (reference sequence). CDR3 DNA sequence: TGCAGTGCCCACAGGCCTGCTAGCTCCTACAATGAGCAGTTCTTC. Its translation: CSAHRPASSYNEQFF.

The CDR3 bases are TGTGCCAGCAGTTACGGTAGTAGGACAGGGGGTAACACCGGGGAGCTGTTTTTT. This encodes CASSYGSRTGGNTGELFF. The chain recombines TRBV6-5 with TRBJ2-2; 10 nucleotides line up with TRBD1. Per germline, CDR1 MNHEY and CDR2 SVGAGI. CDR3 size: 18 residues. The V segment lost 2 bases and the J segment 2 bases; nucleotides outside the gene matches: 8.

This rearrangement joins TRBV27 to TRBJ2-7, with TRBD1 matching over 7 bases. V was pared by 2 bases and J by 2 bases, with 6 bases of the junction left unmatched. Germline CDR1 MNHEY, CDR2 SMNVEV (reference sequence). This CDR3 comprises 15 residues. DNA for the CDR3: TGTGCCAGCAGTTTAGAAGGGGGCCTAACCTACGAGCAGTACTTC. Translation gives CASSLEGGLTYEQYF.

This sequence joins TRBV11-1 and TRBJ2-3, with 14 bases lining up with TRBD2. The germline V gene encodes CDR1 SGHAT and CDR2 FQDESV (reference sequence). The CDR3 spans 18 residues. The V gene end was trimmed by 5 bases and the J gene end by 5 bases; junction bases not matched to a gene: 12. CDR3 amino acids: CASSALQGTSGSKDTQYF. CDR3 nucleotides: TGTGCCAGCAGCGCCCTGCAGGGGACTAGCGGGAGTAAAGATACGCAGTATTTT.

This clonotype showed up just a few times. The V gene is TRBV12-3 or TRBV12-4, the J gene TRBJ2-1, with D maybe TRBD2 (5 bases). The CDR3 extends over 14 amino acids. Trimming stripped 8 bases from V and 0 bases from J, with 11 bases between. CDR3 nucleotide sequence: TGTGCCAGCTACGAGCGGTACTCCTACAATGAGCAGTTCTTC. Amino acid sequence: CASYERYSYNEQFF.

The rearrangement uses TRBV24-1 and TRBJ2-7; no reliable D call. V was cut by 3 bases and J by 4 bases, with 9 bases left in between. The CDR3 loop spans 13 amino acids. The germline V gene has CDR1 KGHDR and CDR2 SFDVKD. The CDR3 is CATSDNSPYEQYF. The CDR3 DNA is TGTGCCACCAGTGATAACTCCCCTTACGAGCAGTACTTC.